This T cell receptor (beta chain) was identified in a study of cytomegalovirus exposure and HLA in healthy donors. PCR primers comprised 60 Vbeta and 13 Jbeta primers. Measured with immunoSEQ multiplex PCR; TCRdb has only the in-frame clones, and not every one. The table includes about 150,000 clones, around 80% detected once. V lost 4 bases to trimming and J lost 9 bases; unmatched junction nucleotides: 6. The CDR3 runs 15 residues. Germline loops: CDR1 SGHTA, CDR2 FQGTGA. The chain joins TRBV7-3 to TRBJ2-1; the match to TRBD2 covers 13 bases. The specimen was PBMCs. The clonotype comes from a male donor in good health and CMV-seronegative. The CDR3 protein is CASSSTSGGAIEQFF. The CDR3 region has the DNA TGTGCCAGCAGCTCCACTAGCGGGGGGGCTATTGAGCAGTTCTTC. Complete variable domain (other parts from reference TRBV7-3 and TRBJ2-1): GAGVSQTPSNKVTEKGKYVELRCDPISGHTALYWYRQSLGQGPEFLIYFQGTGAADDSGLPNDRFFAVRPEGSVSTLKIQRTERGDSAVYLCASSSTSGGAIEQFFGPGTRLTVL.